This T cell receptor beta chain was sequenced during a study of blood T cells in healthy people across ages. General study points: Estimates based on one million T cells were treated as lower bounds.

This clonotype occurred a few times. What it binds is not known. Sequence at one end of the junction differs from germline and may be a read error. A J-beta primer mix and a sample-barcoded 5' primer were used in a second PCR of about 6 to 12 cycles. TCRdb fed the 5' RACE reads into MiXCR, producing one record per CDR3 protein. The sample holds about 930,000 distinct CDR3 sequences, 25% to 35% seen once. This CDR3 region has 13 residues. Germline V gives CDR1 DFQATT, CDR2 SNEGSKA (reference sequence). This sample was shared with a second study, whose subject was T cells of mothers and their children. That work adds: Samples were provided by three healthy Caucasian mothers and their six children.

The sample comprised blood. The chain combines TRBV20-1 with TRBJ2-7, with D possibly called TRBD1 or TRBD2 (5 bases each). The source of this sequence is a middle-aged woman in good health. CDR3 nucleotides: TGCAGTGCTAGAGATTCCGGGGCCTACGGGCAGTACTTC. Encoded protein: CSARDSGAYGQYF.